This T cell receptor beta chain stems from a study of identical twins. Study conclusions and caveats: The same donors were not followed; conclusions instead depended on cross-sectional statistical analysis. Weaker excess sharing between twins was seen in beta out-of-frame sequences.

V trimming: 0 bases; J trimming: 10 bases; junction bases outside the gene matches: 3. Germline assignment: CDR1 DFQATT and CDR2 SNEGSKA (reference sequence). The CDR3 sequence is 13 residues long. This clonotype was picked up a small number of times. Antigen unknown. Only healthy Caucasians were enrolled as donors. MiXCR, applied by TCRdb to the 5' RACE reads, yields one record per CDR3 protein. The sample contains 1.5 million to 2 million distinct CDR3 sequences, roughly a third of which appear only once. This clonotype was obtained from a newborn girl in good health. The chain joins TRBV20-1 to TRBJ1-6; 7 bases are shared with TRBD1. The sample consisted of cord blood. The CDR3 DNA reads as TGCAGTGCTAGAGAAACAGGGGAATCACCCCTCCACTTT. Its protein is CSARETGESPLHF.